One sample yielded the 29 T cell receptor beta chains listed below, sequenced in a study of memory CD4+ T cells and cytomegalovirus serostatus. TCRdb keeps only in-frame clones here, not all; method: immunoSEQ multiplex PCR. The profile shows roughly 50,000 clones, around 80% of them singletons. Single viable CD3+CD4+CD8-CD45RO+ cells were sorted as the memory CD4+ T cells. Sequenced sample: memory CD4+ T cells from blood. These receptors were obtained from an adult in good health and CMV-seronegative.

The chain joins TRBV27 to TRBJ2-3; D gene unclear. V was pared by 4 bases and J by 5 bases, with 7 bases between. The CDR3 loop spans 12 amino acids. CDR1 MNHEY and CDR2 SMNVEV come from the germline V gene (reference sequence). This CDR3 is CASSYDGDTQYF. The CDR3 DNA reads as TGTGCCAGCAGTTACGACGGAGATACGCAGTATTTT.

This clone was found once. The rearrangement joins TRBV30 to TRBJ1-4; D is uncertain. This CDR3 has 13 amino acids. CDR1 is GTSNPN and CDR2 is SVGIG in the germline V gene (reference sequence). Trimming took 0 bases from V and 8 from J, leaving 10 bases between them. For the CDR3, the DNA is TGTGCCTGGAGTGTACGCGGGCGCGAAAAACTGTTTTTT. Translated, it gives CAWSVRGREKLFF.

This clone was seen just once. The chain uses TRBV4-1 and TRBJ1-2; 7 bases are shared with TRBD1. This CDR3 region has 16 residues. V shed 3 bases, J shed 1 base, and the junction held 8 bases outside the gene matches. CDR1 MGHRA and CDR2 YSYEKL come from the germline V gene. The CDR3 spells CASSQGGTVLNYGYTF. In DNA form, the CDR3 reads TGCGCCAGCAGCCAGGGAGGGACAGTCCTTAACTATGGCTACACCTTC.

The chain carries TRBV4-3 and TRBJ1-1; D possibly corresponds to TRBD1 (6 bases). V lost 2 bases and J 4 bases, leaving 17 bases between the germline ends. Germline CDR1 and CDR2: LGHNA and YSLEER. This CDR3 spans 16 amino acids. CDR3 sequence: CASSQSVPGATTEAFF. CDR3 sequence (DNA): TGCGCCAGCAGCCAATCAGTACCGGGGGCGACCACTGAAGCTTTCTTT.

This clone is judged medium-sized. The V gene is TRBV13, the J gene TRBJ2-1, with 8 bases that match TRBD1. This CDR3 region has 15 residues. In germline, CDR1 is PRHDT, CDR2 FYEKMQ (reference sequence). J gave up 1 base and V 7 bases, and 6 bases lay outside the gene matches. The CDR3 protein is CASTLQGVSYNEQFF. The CDR3 coding sequence is TGTGCCAGCACCCTACAGGGGGTTTCCTACAATGAGCAGTTCTTC.

The chain uses TRBV18 and TRBJ2-1; no definite D call. The CDR3 is made up of 12 amino acids. V was cut by 2 bases and J by 9 bases, with 8 bases left in between. Germline loops: CDR1 KGHSH, CDR2 LQKENI. DNA for the CDR3: TGTGCCAGCTCACCATCATCCGGTGAGCAGTTCTTC. Translated, it gives CASSPSSGEQFF.

The chain employs TRBV7-2 and TRBJ1-2; TRBD1 matches at 9 bases. Germline V gene data show CDR1 as SGHTA and CDR2 as FQGNSA. The CDR3 totals 14 residues. With 6 bases clipped from V and 4 bases from J, the junction kept 6 bases outside the gene matches. CDR3 amino acids: CASSFGQGFYGYTF. CDR3 DNA sequence: TGTGCCAGCAGTTTTGGACAGGGGTTCTATGGCTACACCTTC.

This clone was seen more than once but under ten times. The CDR3 bases are TGTGCCAGCTCACCCTGGGGCCAAGAGACCCAGTACTTC. Translating gives CASSPWGQETQYF. J is TRBJ2-5 and V is TRBV18; D call uncertain. Germline values: CDR1 KGHSH, CDR2 LQKENI. The CDR3 extends over 13 amino acids. Trimming removed 3 bases at V and 1 base at J, with 6 bases between.

J is TRBJ1-6 and V is TRBV6-6; D might be TRBD1 (5 bases). Trimming took 5 bases from V and 9 from J, leaving 17 bases between them. Germline V gene lookup returns CDR1 MNHNY and CDR2 SVGAGI (reference sequence). This CDR3 spans 15 amino acids. In DNA form, the CDR3 reads TGTGCCAGCAGTCAATTAGGCGGACAAACTTCACCCCTCCACTTT. Its protein product is CASSQLGGQTSPLHF.

The chain joins TRBV5-1 to TRBJ2-2; D is ambiguous. Germline V gene lookup returns CDR1 SGHRS and CDR2 YFSETQ. The V gene lost 3 bases and the J gene lost 4 bases, with 10 bases spanning the gap. There are 14 residues in the CDR3. The CDR3 is CASSSSSLTGELFF. DNA of the CDR3: TGCGCCAGCAGCTCCTCTAGTCTCACCGGGGAGCTGTTTTTT.

The chain employs TRBV7-2 and TRBJ2-7; D might be TRBD1 or TRBD2, each matching 7 bases. Germline V gene lookup returns CDR1 SGHTA and CDR2 FQGNSA. CDR3 length: 16 amino acids. V was trimmed by 3 bases and J by 6 bases, leaving 21 bases between them. CDR3 amino acids: CASSFPLLDREGEQYF. The CDR3 nucleotides read TGTGCCAGCAGCTTCCCCCTCCTCGACAGGGAGGGCGAGCAGTACTTC.

The chain carries TRBV30 and TRBJ1-3; no reliable D call. Germline-derived CDR1 and CDR2 are GTSNPN and SVGIG (reference sequence). The CDR3 covers 13 residues. Trimming cost V 7 bases and J 0 bases, with 10 bases left between them. The CDR3 protein is CAFGYSSGNTIYF. The CDR3 DNA reads TGTGCCTTCGGGTACAGCTCTGGAAACACCATATATTTT.

J is TRBJ1-2 and V is TRBV10-3, with 7 nucleotides matching TRBD1. CDR1 and CDR2 (germline): ENHRY, SYGVKD. The CDR3 extends over 15 amino acids. V lost 4 bases, J lost 14 bases, and 19 bases stayed unmatched. DNA of the CDR3: TGTGCCATCAGTGCGATTGCGGGACAGATGGGTTTCGTAACCTTC. Its protein is CAISAIAGQMGFVTF.

CDR3 loop: CASRPETGVNTEAFF. The CDR3 nucleotides read TGTGCCAGCCGTCCTGAGACAGGGGTGAACACTGAAGCTTTCTTT. The chain combines TRBV28 with TRBJ1-1; the match to TRBD1 covers 8 bases. Germline CDR1 and CDR2: MDHEN and SYDVKM. The CDR3 consists of 15 residues. The ends lost 8 bases at V and 0 bases at J; junction bases unmatched: 8.

V and J are TRBV28 and TRBJ2-3; 8 bases are a match to TRBD2. Germline CDR1 MDHEN, CDR2 SYDVKM. V trimming: 3 bases; J trimming: 2 bases; junction bases outside the gene matches: 7. The CDR3 sequence is 16 residues long. The CDR3 DNA is TGTGCCAGCAGTTTCTCTAGCGGGTCCCTCACAGATACGCAGTATTTT. Amino acids: CASSFSSGSLTDTQYF. The full variable domain, rest sourced from reference TRBV28 and TRBJ2-3, is DVKVTQSSRYLVKRTGEKVFLECVQDMDHENMFWYRQDPGLGLRLIYFSYDVKMKEKGDIPEGYSVSREKKERFSLILESASTNQTSMYLCASSFSSGSLTDTQYFGPGTRLTVL.

The chain couples TRBV27 to TRBJ1-1; TRBD1 matches at 8 bases. V gave up 3 bases and J gave up 7 bases; unmatched junction bases: 7. This CDR3 spans 14 amino acids. Germline V gives CDR1 MNHEY, CDR2 SMNVEV (reference sequence). The CDR3, as DNA: TGTGCCAGCAGTTTCAACAGGGGGAACGGTGAAGCTTTCTTT. As protein: CASSFNRGNGEAFF.

The rearrangement joins TRBV5-1 to TRBJ2-3; D is perhaps TRBD1 (6 bases). V lost 5 bases and J lost 0, with 13 bases in between. Per the germline V gene, CDR1 is SGHRS and CDR2 is YFSETQ. CDR3 length equals 15 residues. CDR3 sequence (DNA): TGCGCCAGCAGACCGGACAGCACCAGCACAGATACGCAGTATTTT. This sequence encodes CASRPDSTSTDTQYF.

This clone was seen only a few times. The chain recombines TRBV28 with TRBJ2-1; 9 bases agree with TRBD2. CDR1 MDHEN and CDR2 SYDVKM come from the germline V gene. The CDR3 loop spans 15 amino acids. Trimming removed 5 bases from V and 5 bases from J; junction bases left unmatched: 7. The CDR3 spells CASSPAAGGHNEQFF. The CDR3, as DNA: TGTGCCAGCAGTCCCGCTGCGGGGGGGCACAATGAGCAGTTCTTC.

The CDR3 is CASSISGQGAYEQYF. The CDR3 nucleotides read TGTGCCAGTAGTATCTCGGGACAGGGAGCCTACGAGCAGTACTTC. V usage is TRBV19 and J usage is TRBJ2-7, with TRBD1 matching 9 bases. CDR1 and CDR2 (germline): LNHDA, SQIVND (reference sequence). The CDR3 has 15 residues. Trimming took 3 bases from V and 2 from J; bases not matched to a gene: 5.

This chain uses TRBV19 with TRBJ1-5; tentative D call: TRBD1 (5 bases). Germline lookup yields CDR1 LNHDA and CDR2 SQIVND (reference sequence). V gave up 5 bases and J gave up 7 bases, with 12 bases separating them. The CDR3 totals 13 residues. The CDR3, as DNA: TGTGCCAGTAGTGTTCCGGGACGGCAGCCCCAGCATTTT. It specifies CASSVPGRQPQHF.

V usage is TRBV18 and J usage is TRBJ2-6; D call uncertain. The germline CDR1 and CDR2 sequences are KGHSH and LQKENI. This CDR3 is built from 14 residues. V lost 4 bases to trimming and J lost 0 bases, with 4 bases between them. The CDR3 here is CASSRSSGANVLTF. DNA for the CDR3: TGTGCCAGCTCACGCAGCTCTGGGGCCAACGTCCTGACTTTC.

The chain joins TRBV27 to TRBJ1-5; D ambiguous. V was clipped by 2 bases and J by 7 bases, with 9 bases between them. CDR3 length equals 13 residues. Germline values: CDR1 MNHEY, CDR2 SMNVEV (reference sequence). The CDR3 nucleotides are TGTGCCAGCAGTTTAGAGGAGGGCCAGCCCCAGCATTTT. Protein sequence: CASSLEEGQPQHF.

This chain links TRBV7-2 with TRBJ1-2; 9 positions match TRBD1. The CDR3 consists of 14 residues. Germline values: CDR1 SGHTA, CDR2 FQGNSA. J gave up 7 bases and V 7 bases, and 10 bases lay outside the gene matches. CDR3 amino acids: CASTLDRGSSGYTF. CDR3 in DNA: TGTGCCAGCACCTTGGACAGGGGAAGTTCTGGCTACACCTTC.

The rearrangement links TRBV7-2 to TRBJ2-4; perhaps TRBD1 as D (5 bases). The CDR3 has 15 amino acids. V shed 10 bases and J shed 0 bases, with 16 bases lying between them. Germline assignment: CDR1 SGHTA and CDR2 FQGNSA. CDR3 DNA: TGTGCCACCCAGACAGCGAAATTAGCCAAAAACATTCAGTACTTC. This encodes CATQTAKLAKNIQYF.

In DNA, the CDR3 is TGTGCCAGCAGGCCGACAGGGGAGCTTGAAAAACTGTTTTTT. Amino acid sequence: CASRPTGELEKLFF. This chain connects TRBV6-5 to TRBJ1-4; 8 bases align to TRBD1. Germline assignment: CDR1 MNHEY and CDR2 SVGAGI. With 6 bases clipped from V and 7 bases from J, the junction kept 7 bases outside the gene matches. This CDR3 is built from 14 residues.

J is TRBJ2-5 and V is TRBV18; possibly TRBD1 for D (5 bases). The V end lost 6 bases, the J end lost 4 bases, and 12 bases lay between the germline ends. Germline assignment: CDR1 KGHSH and CDR2 LQKENI. The CDR3 totals 13 residues. CDR3 residues: CASSRQNRETQYF. Written as DNA, the CDR3 is TGTGCCAGCTCGAGACAGAACAGAGAGACCCAGTACTTC. The entire variable domain, with the rest obtained from reference TRBV18 and TRBJ2-5, is as follows: NAGVMQNPRHLVRRRGQEARLRCSPMKGHSHVYWYRQLPEEGLKFMVYLQKENIIDESGMPKERFSAEFPKEGPSILRIQQVVRGDSAAYFCASSRQNRETQYFGPGTRLLVL.

The chain combines TRBV28 with TRBJ2-5, with D possibly called TRBD1 or TRBD2 (5 bases each). Trimming stripped 6 bases from V and 5 bases from J, with 19 bases between. Germline V gene data show CDR1 as MDHEN and CDR2 as SYDVKM. This CDR3 has 15 residues. The CDR3 spells CASRPGTAGGETQYF. For the CDR3, the DNA is TGTGCCAGCAGACCTGGGACGGCGGGTGGGGAGACCCAGTACTTC. The whole variable domain, filled in from reference TRBV28 and TRBJ2-5, reads DVKVTQSSRYLVKRTGEKVFLECVQDMDHENMFWYRQDPGLGLRLIYFSYDVKMKEKGDIPEGYSVSREKKERFSLILESASTNQTSMYLCASRPGTAGGETQYFGPGTRLLVL.

The rearrangement links TRBV28 to TRBJ1-3; no clear D gene. The V end lost 7 bases, the J end lost 7 bases, and 14 bases lay between the germline ends. Germline loops: CDR1 MDHEN, CDR2 SYDVKM. The CDR3 runs 13 residues. CDR3 sequence reads: CASTPGFENTIYF. CDR3 in DNA: TGTGCCAGCACTCCGGGGTTTGAGAACACCATATATTTT. The variable domain in full, with the rest retrieved from reference TRBV28 and TRBJ1-3, is DVKVTQSSRYLVKRTGEKVFLECVQDMDHENMFWYRQDPGLGLRLIYFSYDVKMKEKGDIPEGYSVSREKKERFSLILESASTNQTSMYLCASTPGFENTIYFGEGSWLTVV.

CDR3 bases: TGTGCCAGCAGCTTAACGGCTTCGACGAGGGATGGCTACACCTTC. Protein product: CASSLTASTRDGYTF. The V call is TRBV7-3, the J call TRBJ1-2; D remains unclear. Germline lookup yields CDR1 SGHTA and CDR2 FQGTGA. The CDR3 totals 15 residues. Between the trimmed V and J ends, which lost 0 bases and 6 bases, there was a span of 14 bases.